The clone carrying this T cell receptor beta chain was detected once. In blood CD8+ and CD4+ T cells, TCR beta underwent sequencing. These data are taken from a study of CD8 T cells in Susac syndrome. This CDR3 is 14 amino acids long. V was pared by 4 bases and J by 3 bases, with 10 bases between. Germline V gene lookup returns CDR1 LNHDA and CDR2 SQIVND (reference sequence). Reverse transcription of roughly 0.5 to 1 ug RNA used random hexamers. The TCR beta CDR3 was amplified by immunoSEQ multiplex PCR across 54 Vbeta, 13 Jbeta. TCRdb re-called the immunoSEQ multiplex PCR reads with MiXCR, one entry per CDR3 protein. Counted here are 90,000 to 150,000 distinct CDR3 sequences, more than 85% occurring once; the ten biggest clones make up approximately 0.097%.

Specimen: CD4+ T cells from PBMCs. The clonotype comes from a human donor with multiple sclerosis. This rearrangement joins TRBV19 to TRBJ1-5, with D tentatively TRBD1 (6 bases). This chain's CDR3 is CASSTNRVNQPQHF. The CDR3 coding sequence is TGTGCCAGTAGTACCAACAGGGTCAATCAGCCCCAGCATTTT.